These 8 T cell receptor beta chains were all obtained from the same sample, sequenced in a study of T cell responses to AZD1222 COVID-19 vaccine. Libraries were prepared by immunoSEQ multiplex PCR; TCRdb keeps only in-frame clonotypes and omits some of them. This table has 250,000 to 300,000 clones, approximately 94% appearing once. Sample: peripheral blood, taken 28 days after the second AZD1222 dose. The receptors were gathered from an adult who received the AZD1222 COVID-19 vaccine.

The chain combines TRBV2 with TRBJ2-1; D uncertain. From germline, CDR1 is SNHLY and CDR2 FYNNEI. V lost 4 bases to trimming and J lost 10 bases, with 11 bases between them. The CDR3 contains 12 residues. The CDR3 region is CASSVERLEQFF. The CDR3 nucleotides are TGTGCCAGCAGTGTAGAGCGACTGGAGCAGTTCTTC. Using reference TRBV2 and TRBJ2-1 for the parts outside the CDR3, the full variable domain is EPEVTQTPSHQVTQMGQEVILRCVPISNHLYFYWYRQILGQKVEFLVSFYNNEISEKSEIFDDQFSVERPDGSNFTLKIRSTKLEDSAMYFCASSVERLEQFFGPGTRLTVL.

V and J are TRBV3-1 (or the pseudogene TRBV3-2) and TRBJ1-1, with a possible D match to TRBD1 (5 bases). CDR1 is LGHDT, CDR2 YNNKEL, per germline (reference sequence). The CDR3 is made up of 14 amino acids. V was cut by 4 bases and J by 1 base, with 10 bases left in between. The DNA of the CDR3 is TGTGCCAGCAGCCGGGCGGGACCGAACACTGAAGCTTTCTTT. This gives the protein CASSRAGPNTEAFF.

V is TRBV6-5 and J is TRBJ1-3; TRBD1 is a possible D gene (5 bases). The V and J ends lost 6 bases and 0 bases respectively, with 12 bases between them. Germline V gene data show CDR1 as MNHEY and CDR2 as SVGAGI. The CDR3 extends over 15 amino acids. In DNA, the CDR3 is TGTGCCAGCAGCCCCCTGCAGGGCTCTGGAAACACCATATATTTT. Protein sequence: CASSPLQGSGNTIYF.

The rearrangement joins TRBV27 to TRBJ1-2; 8 bases are shared with TRBD1. Germline-derived CDR1 and CDR2 are MNHEY and SMNVEV (reference sequence). CDR3 size: 15 residues. V was clipped by 5 bases and J by 6 bases; unmatched bases: 11. This chain's CDR3 is CASSTGQGIRNGYTF. CDR3 coding DNA: TGTGCCAGCAGTACCGGACAGGGCATCCGTAATGGCTACACCTTC.

V usage is TRBV19 and J usage is TRBJ2-1; D possibly corresponds to TRBD1 (5 bases). Germline V CDR1 and CDR2: LNHDA, SQIVND (reference sequence). The CDR3 has 12 residues. V was clipped by 5 bases and J by 10 bases, with 12 bases between them. CDR3 region: CASSQKKGEQFF. CDR3 DNA: TGTGCCAGTAGTCAAAAAAAGGGGGAGCAGTTCTTC.

The chain uses TRBV28 and TRBJ2-1; 8 bases are a match to TRBD2. Germline V gives CDR1 MDHEN, CDR2 SYDVKM. Trimming at V came to 6 bases and at J to 6 bases, leaving 10 bases not matched to a gene. CDR3 length equals 15 residues. The DNA for the CDR3 is TGTGCCAGCAGCTCCCCGGGACTAGGATTCAATGAGCAGTTCTTC. As protein: CASSSPGLGFNEQFF.

The chain carries TRBV7-6 and TRBJ1-5, with D possibly matching TRBD1 (6 bases). Looked up from germline, CDR1 is SGHVS and CDR2 is FNYEAQ. Trimming took off 1 base at V and 11 bases at J, with 18 bases between the two ends. The CDR3 is made up of 15 amino acids. CDR3 sequence reads: CASSLGGGANAAQHF. The CDR3 nucleotides are TGTGCCAGCAGCTTAGGTGGGGGGGCCAACGCGGCCCAGCATTTT.

V gene TRBV5-4 combines with J gene TRBJ1-2, with 10 bases identical to TRBD1. J was trimmed by 4 bases and V by 0 bases; bases with no gene match: 6. The CDR3 has 16 amino acids. The germline V gene has CDR1 SGHNT and CDR2 YYREEE (reference sequence). Here the CDR3 DNA reads TGTGCCAGCAGCTTGGCGGGACAGGGGCTTATCTATGGCTACACCTTC. Translation: CASSLAGQGLIYGYTF.